Included here is one TCR beta chain sequence, with context. Its matching antigen is unknown. This sample stems from a study of T cells in Graves' hyperthyroidism and ophthalmopathy. Whole-study results and caveats: Stable hyperthyroidism was separated from ophthalmopathy by a model based on 13 V-J features.

Trimming took off 5 bases at V and 5 bases at J, with 7 bases between the two ends. CDR3 length equals 12 residues. CDR1 is LGHDT, CDR2 YNNKEL, per germline (reference sequence). The source material, RNA transcripts, was used to amplify TCR beta CDR3 regions. HTBI primers were the set used in a first-round RT-PCR of the TCR CDR3. TCRdb re-derived calls from the multiplex PCR reads in MiXCR, one entry per CDR3 protein. The sample lists around 600,000 distinct CDR3 sequences, less than 20% occurring once. The clonotype originates from a woman between 25 and 40 years old with Graves' hyperthyroidism. V and J are TRBV3-1 and TRBJ1-3; no reliable D call. The specimen was blood. CDR3 sequence: CASSFVRNTIYF. In DNA, the CDR3 is TGTGCCAGCAGCTTTGTCCGAAACACCATATATTTT. The whole variable domain, filled in from reference TRBV3-1 and TRBJ1-3, reads DTAVSQTPKYLVTQMGNDKSIKCEQNLGHDTMYWYKQDSKKFLKIMFSYNNKELIINETVPNRFSPKSPDKAHLNLHINSLELGDSAVYFCASSFVRNTIYFGEGSWLTVV.